The 12 T cell receptor beta chains given below trace back to one sample, sequenced in a study of T cells in localized non-small cell lung cancer. The protocol was immunoSEQ multiplex PCR, while the TCRdb copy is restricted to in-frame clones and leaves out a portion. The sample yields roughly 89,000 clones, around 90% seen once. Source: PBMCs, taken before any cancer treatment. The receptors were gathered from a woman between 40 and 69 years old with stage II squamous cell lung carcinoma.

This clone occurred once. V usage is TRBV6-5 and J usage is TRBJ1-5; the D gene is possibly TRBD1 (6 bases). The CDR3 loop spans 15 amino acids. V gave up 2 bases and J gave up 4 bases, with 12 bases separating them. CDR1 is MNHEY, CDR2 SVGAGI, per germline. The CDR3 DNA is TGTGCCAGCAGTTACAGGGCAGGGGAGAATCAGCCCCAGCATTTT. Amino acids: CASSYRAGENQPQHF.

This chain connects TRBV7-9 to TRBJ1-1; no reliable D call. This CDR3 contains 13 residues. Germline CDR1 reads SEHNR; CDR2 reads FQNEAQ (reference sequence). V was clipped by 5 bases and J by 0 bases, with 7 bases between them. The CDR3: CASSPTVNTEAFF. In DNA, the CDR3 is TGTGCCAGCAGCCCAACAGTGAACACTGAAGCTTTCTTT.

The chain joins TRBV6-5 to TRBJ1-2; 7 bases fit TRBD1. The germline CDR1 and CDR2 sequences are MNHEY and SVGAGI. The V segment lost 4 bases and the J segment 5 bases; nucleotides outside the gene matches: 13. The CDR3 has 16 residues. The CDR3 reads CASSSTRTGTEYGYTF. The DNA of the CDR3 is TGTGCCAGCAGTTCAACCCGGACCGGGACAGAATATGGCTACACCTTC.

This clone has just one count. V and J are TRBV5-4 and TRBJ2-1; 11 nucleotides line up with TRBD2. The CDR3 has 15 residues. Per germline, CDR1 SGHNT and CDR2 YYREEE (reference sequence). V lost 3 bases to trimming and J lost 6 bases; unmatched junction nucleotides: 5. The CDR3: CASSSGTSGFNEQFF. For the CDR3, the DNA is TGTGCCAGCAGCTCTGGGACTAGCGGCTTCAATGAGCAGTTCTTC.

The gene calls are TRBV5-1 and TRBJ1-2; the D is unclear. CDR3 length equals 13 residues. Germline V gene lookup returns CDR1 SGHRS and CDR2 YFSETQ. Deletions cut 1 base from V and 7 bases from J, with 11 bases between. The CDR3 nucleotides are TGCGCCAGCAGCTTGCCGAGTGTGACTGGCTACACCTTC. It yields the protein CASSLPSVTGYTF.

The rearrangement joins TRBV7-8 to TRBJ2-2; D uncertain. The ends were cut back, 5 bases at V and 5 bases at J, with 24 bases in the middle. The CDR3 spans 18 residues. Germline V gives CDR1 SGHVS, CDR2 FQNEAQ. CDR3 sequence reads: CASSPRGMALRWTGELFF. CDR3 coding DNA: TGTGCCAGCAGCCCCCGAGGCATGGCGCTTCGGTGGACCGGGGAGCTGTTTTTT.

The chain is built from TRBV12-5 and TRBJ2-1, with 11 bases lining up with TRBD2. The V gene's germline CDR1 is LGHNT and CDR2 FRNRAP. The CDR3 covers 15 residues. Trimming took 5 bases from V and 5 from J; bases not matched to a gene: 5. The CDR3 region is CASGAGTSGHNEQFF. For the CDR3, the DNA is TGTGCTAGTGGTGCGGGGACTAGCGGACACAATGAGCAGTTCTTC. The entire variable domain, with the rest obtained from reference TRBV12-5 and TRBJ2-1, is as follows: DARVTQTPRHKVTEMGQEVTMRCQPILGHNTVFWYRQTMMQGLELLAYFRNRAPLDDSGMPKDRFSAEMPDATLATLKIQPSEPRDSAVYFCASGAGTSGHNEQFFGPGTRLTVL.

The chain recombines TRBV2 with TRBJ2-1; 15 nucleotides align to TRBD2. Germline lookup yields CDR1 SNHLY and CDR2 FYNNEI. This CDR3 region has 17 residues. J was trimmed by 0 bases and V by 6 bases; bases with no gene match: 3. The CDR3 coding sequence is TGTGCCAGCAGGGCGGGACTAGCGGGGGGCTCCTACAATGAGCAGTTCTTC. Translating it yields CASRAGLAGGSYNEQFF.

The V and J genes are TRBV7-8 and TRBJ1-2; perhaps TRBD1 as D (5 bases). This CDR3 spans 15 amino acids. The V end lost 7 bases, the J end lost 4 bases, and 19 bases lay between the germline ends. From germline, CDR1 is SGHVS and CDR2 FQNEAQ. The DNA of the CDR3 is TGTGCCAGCACCCCGGGGACGGGGTCGAGCTATGGCTACACCTTC. It specifies CASTPGTGSSYGYTF.

The chain joins TRBV27 to TRBJ2-4; D uncertain. This CDR3 comprises 16 residues. V lost 3 bases and J 2 bases, leaving 14 bases between the germline ends. CDR1 and CDR2 from the germline V gene are MNHEY and SMNVEV (reference sequence). The CDR3 protein is CASSFSALPPKNIQYF. The CDR3 DNA reads as TGTGCCAGCAGTTTTTCAGCCCTACCCCCCAAAAACATTCAGTACTTC.

The chain uses TRBV14 and TRBJ1-1; D gene ambiguous. This CDR3 contains 16 residues. Trimming cost V 5 bases and J 2 bases, with 18 bases left between them. Per the germline V gene, CDR1 is SGHDN and CDR2 is FVKESK. The CDR3 loop reads CASSTARGLSNTEAFF. The CDR3 region has the DNA TGTGCCAGCAGCACCGCGCGGGGATTGAGTAACACTGAAGCTTTCTTT.

V and J are TRBV10-2 and TRBJ1-5, with D perhaps TRBD1 (5 bases). CDR3 length: 16 amino acids. The germline CDR1 and CDR2 sequences are WSHSY and SAAADI. Deletions cut 7 bases from V and 2 bases from J, with 18 bases between. CDR3 loop: CASTPGGGTGNQPQHF. The CDR3 coding sequence is TGCGCCAGCACTCCGGGGGGAGGGACGGGCAATCAGCCCCAGCATTTT.